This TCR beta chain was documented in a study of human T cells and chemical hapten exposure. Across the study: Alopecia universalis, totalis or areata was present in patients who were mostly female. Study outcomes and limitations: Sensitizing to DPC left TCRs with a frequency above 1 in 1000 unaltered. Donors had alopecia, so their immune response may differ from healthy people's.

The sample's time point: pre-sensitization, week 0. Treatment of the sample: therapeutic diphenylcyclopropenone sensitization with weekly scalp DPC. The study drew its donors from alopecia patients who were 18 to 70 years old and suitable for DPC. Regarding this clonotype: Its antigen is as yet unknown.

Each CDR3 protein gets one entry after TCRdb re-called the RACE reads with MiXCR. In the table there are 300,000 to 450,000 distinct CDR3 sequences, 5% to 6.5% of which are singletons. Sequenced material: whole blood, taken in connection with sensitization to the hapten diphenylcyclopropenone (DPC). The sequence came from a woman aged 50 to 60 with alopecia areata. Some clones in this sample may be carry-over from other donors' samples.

This CDR3 reads CASSKARAGGTDEQFF. The CDR3 DNA follows: TGCGCCAGCAGCAAGGCTAGGGCAGGGGGGACGGATGAGCAGTTCTTC. The chain carries TRBV5-1 and TRBJ2-1; D possibly corresponds to TRBD1 (7 bases). Germline V lookup: CDR1 SGHRS, CDR2 YFSETQ. This CDR3 region has 16 residues. V was trimmed by 4 bases and J by 8 bases, leaving 22 bases between them.